One T cell receptor (beta chain) is described in this entry. The antigen is unknown. Sequence data for DNA of cultured CD4+ T cells were generated by the Oncomine TCR Beta short-read assay. Via MiXCR, TCRdb re-called the PCR reads, giving one row per CDR3 protein. Among fewer than 7,500 distinct CDR3 sequences listed, 34% were seen once. Treatment denoted: approximately 9-day PBMC culture with coronavirus spike peptide pools or control peptides (ViraFEST assay). Prior to the COVID-19 pandemic (2011-2018), the unexposed donor's CD4+ T cells were collected. With SARS-CoV-2 S/N and four cold-coronavirus spikes, unexposed-donor CD4+ T cells were probed, cells permitting. CDR1 is MNHNS and CDR2 is SASEGT in the germline V gene. The CDR3 has 15 amino acids. The germline V and J ends were trimmed by 7 bases and 1 base, with 16 bases remaining between them. The entry originates in a study of vaccination and CD4 T cells after COVID-19.

The sequencing input was CD4+ T cells from blood, cultured in vitro. The clonotype comes from a human donor in good health. The rearrangement joins TRBV6-1 to TRBJ1-1; the D gene is possibly TRBD1 (6 bases). CDR3 region: CASTWDNLGNTEAFF. CDR3 in DNA: TGTGCCAGCACCTGGGACAACCTGGGGAACACTGAAGCTTTCTTT.